This TCR beta chain was identified in a study of T cells expressing NK-cell markers. Overall study findings and caveats: In several donors, dominant clonotypes made up roughly 28.3-65% of CD3+CD56-NKG2C+ cells.

About this clonotype itself: Its antigen is unknown.

This CDR3 is built from 17 residues. CDR1 and CDR2 from the germline V gene are SGHRS and YFSETQ. TCRdb re-called the 5' RACE reads and shows each CDR3 protein once, DNA omitted. In all, the sample yields over 200,000 distinct CDR3 sequences. This chain links TRBV5-1 with TRBJ2-3; checking the TCRdb D call of TRBD2 is not possible without DNA. The receptor comes from a man aged 18 to 30 in good health. Material: blood T cells: a sorted CD56 or NKG2C T cell subset, CD4+ or CD8+ T cells, or bulk PBMC T cells (not recorded which). CDR3 loop: CASSLEVAGAVADTQYF.